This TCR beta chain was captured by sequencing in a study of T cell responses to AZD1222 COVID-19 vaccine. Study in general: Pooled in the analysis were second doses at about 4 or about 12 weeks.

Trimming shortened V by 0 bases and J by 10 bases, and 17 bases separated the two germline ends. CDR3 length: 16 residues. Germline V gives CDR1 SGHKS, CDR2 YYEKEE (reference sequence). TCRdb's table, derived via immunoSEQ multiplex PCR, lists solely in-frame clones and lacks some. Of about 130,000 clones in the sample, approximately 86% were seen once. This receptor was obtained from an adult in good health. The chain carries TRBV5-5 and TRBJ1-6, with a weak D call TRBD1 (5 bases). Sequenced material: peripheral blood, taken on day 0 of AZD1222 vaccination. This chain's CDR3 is CASSLAPDGAGSPLHF. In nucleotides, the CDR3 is TGTGCCAGCAGCTTGGCTCCGGACGGGGCGGGATCACCCCTCCACTTT.